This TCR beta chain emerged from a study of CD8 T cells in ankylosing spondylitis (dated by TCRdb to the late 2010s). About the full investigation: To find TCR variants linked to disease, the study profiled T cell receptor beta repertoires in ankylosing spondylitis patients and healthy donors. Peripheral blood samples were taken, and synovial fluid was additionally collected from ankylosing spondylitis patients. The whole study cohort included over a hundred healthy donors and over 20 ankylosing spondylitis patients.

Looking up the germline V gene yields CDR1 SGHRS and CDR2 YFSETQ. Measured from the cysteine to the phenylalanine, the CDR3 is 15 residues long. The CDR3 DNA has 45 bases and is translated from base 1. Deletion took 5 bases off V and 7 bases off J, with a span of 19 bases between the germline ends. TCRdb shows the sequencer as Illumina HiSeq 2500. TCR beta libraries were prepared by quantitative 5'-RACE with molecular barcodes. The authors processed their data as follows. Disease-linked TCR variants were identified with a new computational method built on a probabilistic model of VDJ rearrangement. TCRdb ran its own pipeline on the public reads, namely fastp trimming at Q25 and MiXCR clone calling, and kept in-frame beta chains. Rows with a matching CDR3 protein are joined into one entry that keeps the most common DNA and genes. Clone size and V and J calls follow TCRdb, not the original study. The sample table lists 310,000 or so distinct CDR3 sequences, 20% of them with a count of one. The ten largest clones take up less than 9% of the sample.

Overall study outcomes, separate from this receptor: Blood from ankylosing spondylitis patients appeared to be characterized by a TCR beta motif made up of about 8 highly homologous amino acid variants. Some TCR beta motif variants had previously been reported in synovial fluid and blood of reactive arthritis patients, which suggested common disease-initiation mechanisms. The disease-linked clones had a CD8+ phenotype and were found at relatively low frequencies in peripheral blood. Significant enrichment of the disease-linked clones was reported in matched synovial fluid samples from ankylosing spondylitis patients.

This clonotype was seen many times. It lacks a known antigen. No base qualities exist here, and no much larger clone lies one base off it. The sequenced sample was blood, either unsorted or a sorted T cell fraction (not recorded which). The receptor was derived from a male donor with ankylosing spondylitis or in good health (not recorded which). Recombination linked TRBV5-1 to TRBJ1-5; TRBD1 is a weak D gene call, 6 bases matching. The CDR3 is CASSRDTSPGQPQHF. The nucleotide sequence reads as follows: TGCGCCAGCAGTCGGGACACCTCTCCCGGGCAGCCCCAGCATTTT.